These T cell receptor beta chains were read from a single sample in a study of response to subunit inactivated influenza vaccine. One entry per CDR3 protein results from TCRdb running MiXCR on the RT-PCR reads. The repertoire holds about 830,000 distinct CDR3 sequences, with around a sixth as singletons. This material consisted of PBMCs from blood, taken more than 4 days after vaccination. Source of these receptors: a man aged 50 to 59 who received an inactivated influenza vaccine. Both conserved end residues are part of each CDR3. The D gene is left open where the match is weak. Size values are once, few and many counts, or a class for expanded clones, and some rows have none.

size	V	J	D	DNA	CDR3
-	TRBV5-4	TRBJ1-3	-	TGTGCCAGCAGCTTAGGGGCTAGGGGTTATTCATCTGCTGGAAACACCATATATTTT	CASSLGARGYSSAGNTIYF
-	TRBV5-1	TRBJ2-7	-	TGCGCCAGCAGCTTGGAAGCAGCTTATTCCTACGAGCAGTACTTC	CASSLEAAYSYEQYF
few	TRBV6-2/TRBV6-3	TRBJ1-5	-	TGTGCCAGCAGTTACTCGGTATCCAGGGCTAAGCAGCCCCAGCATTTT	CASSYSVSRAKQPQHF
-	TRBV27	TRBJ2-7	TRBD2	TGTGCCAGCAGTCCACTCGGGACTAGCGGGGAGGCCCTCTCCTACGAGCAGTACTTC	CASSPLGTSGEALSYEQYF
few	TRBV10-2	TRBJ2-2	-	TGCGCCAGCACTCGCCTAGGACAGTCCCCCGCGGAGACCGGGGAGCTGTTTTTT	CASTRLGQSPAETGELFF
-	TRBV5-1	TRBJ2-2	TRBD1	TGCGCCAGCAGCCAAGGACAGGGTTTCACCGGGGAGCTGTTTTTT	CASSQGQGFTGELFF
-	TRBV6-1	TRBJ1-1	TRBD1	TGTGCCAGCCAAGGGATGACAGGGACTAACACTGAAGCTTTCTTT	CASQGMTGTNTEAFF
-	TRBV6-2/TRBV6-3	TRBJ1-1	-	TGTGCCAGCAGTGACCCGGAAAAGGCTGAAGCTTTCTTT	CASSDPEKAEAFF
few	TRBV7-8	TRBJ2-1	TRBD2	TGTGCCAGCAGCGGGGGACTAGCGGGAGGGCGGGAGCAGTTCTTC	CASSGGLAGGREQFF
-	TRBV27	TRBJ1-5	-	TGTGCCAGCAGTTCTGCCCGGAGTCGGCCCCAGCATTTT	CASSSARSRPQHF
few	TRBV6-2/TRBV6-3	TRBJ2-5	TRBD1	TGTGCCAGCACGGGACAGGAGGCACAAGGGGAGACCCAGTACTTC	CASTGQEAQGETQYF
few	TRBV6-1	TRBJ2-7	-	TGTGCCAGCAGTGTAAGGGGACTGACCTACGAGCAGTACTTC	CASSVRGLTYEQYF
few	TRBV7-9	TRBJ2-7	TRBD2	TGTGCCAGCAGCCGTGGGGAGGGTATTATCCTTGAGGAGCAGTACTTC	CASSRGEGIILEEQYF
-	TRBV6-1	TRBJ2-7	-	TGTGCCAGCAGTGCCCGCTACGAGCAGTACTTC	CASSARYEQYF
many	TRBV5-6	TRBJ1-2	-	TGTGCCAGCAGCTTTAGCGGACGTACATACGATGGCTACACCTTC	CASSFSGRTYDGYTF
many	TRBV10-2	TRBJ2-1	-	TGCGCCAGCAGTGAGTCGGCGGCCAACAATGAGCAGTTCTTC	CASSESAANNEQFF
many	TRBV12-3/TRBV12-4	TRBJ2-1	-	TGTGCCAGCAGCCTCAGGGTTGCCTACAATGAGCAGTTCTTC	CASSLRVAYNEQFF
-	TRBV4-1	TRBJ2-2	-	TGCGCCAGCAGCCAAGATCTAGGGGATTGGGTTACCGGGGAGCTGTTTTTT	CASSQDLGDWVTGELFF
few	TRBV30	TRBJ2-2	TRBD2	TGTGCCTCCGGGACTAGCGGACGAGACGGGGAGCTGTTTTTT	CASGTSGRDGELFF
many	TRBV29-1	TRBJ2-7	-	TGCAGCGTTGAAGCCCGGCCCTACGAGCAGTACTTC	CSVEARPYEQYF
-	TRBV4-2	TRBJ1-5	-	TGTGCCAGCAGCCAAAGATACCCACCTTCGACGGATAGCAATCAGCCCCAGCATTTT	CASSQRYPPSTDSNQPQHF
-	TRBV11-2	TRBJ1-6	-	TGTGCCAGCAGCTTAAGTACCAGGACAGCTAAAAACCTTTATAATTCACCCCTCCACTTT	CASSLSTRTAKNLYNSPLHF
-	TRBV6-9	TRBJ1-2	-	TGTGCCAGCTTTCCCACCCCTGGGACGTTCTGCTACACCTTC	CASFPTPGTFCYTF
-	TRBV6-1	TRBJ2-7	TRBD2	TGTGCCAGCAGACTAGCGGGGGGTGCGCGCGAGCAGTACTTC	CASRLAGGAREQYF
few	TRBV20-1	TRBJ2-3	TRBD2	TGCAGTGGGGGACTAGAAAACACAGATACGCAGTATTTT	CSGGLENTDTQYF
-	TRBV20-1	TRBJ1-1	-	TGCAGTGCTAGTACTAGAGGCTGGAACACTGAAGCTTTCTTT	CSASTRGWNTEAFF
-	TRBV20-1	TRBJ1-2	TRBD1	TGCAGTGCTAGAATAGTCGGGACAGGGGGTCTGGCTAACTATGGCTACACCTTC	CSARIVGTGGLANYGYTF
few	TRBV7-2	TRBJ1-5	-	TGTGCCAGCAGCTTAAGAGGCAATAGCAATCAGCCCCAGCATTTT	CASSLRGNSNQPQHF
few	TRBV5-1	TRBJ2-5	TRBD2	TGCGCCAGCAGCGTTAGCGGGGGTAGTCAAGAGACCCAGTACTTC	CASSVSGGSQETQYF
few	TRBV14	TRBJ2-1	-	TGTGCCAGCAGCCAAGGAGCGGTTGGTGAGCAGTTCTTC	CASSQGAVGEQFF
-	TRBV7-2	TRBJ2-3	-	TGTGCCAGCAGCTTAGGGCCTGGGGGAGTGGGGACAGATACGCAGTATTTT	CASSLGPGGVGTDTQYF
few	TRBV4-1	TRBJ2-7	TRBD1	TGCGCCAGCAGGCCTCGACAGGGCTCCTACGAGCAGTACTTC	CASRPRQGSYEQYF
-	TRBV7-9	TRBJ2-1	-	TGTGCCAGCAGCCCGGCGCGGGGAGCCTACAATGAGCAGTTCTTC	CASSPARGAYNEQFF
few	TRBV12-3/TRBV12-4	TRBJ2-1	-	TGTGCCAGCAGTTTTTTCGGGGGCTCCTACAATGAGCAGTTCTTC	CASSFFGGSYNEQFF
-	TRBV28	TRBJ2-3	TRBD2	TGTGCCAGCAGTCTAGCGGGAGGGCCGAGGGGGGCAGATACGCAGTATTTT	CASSLAGGPRGADTQYF
few	TRBV28	TRBJ2-7	-	TGTGCCAGCAGTTCCCCGAGGTTCGCGGGAAGGGGTGAGCAGTACTTC	CASSSPRFAGRGEQYF
few	TRBV6-2/TRBV6-3	TRBJ2-4	-	TGTGCCAGCAGCCGCGAGTCCATTCAGTACTTC	CASSRESIQYF